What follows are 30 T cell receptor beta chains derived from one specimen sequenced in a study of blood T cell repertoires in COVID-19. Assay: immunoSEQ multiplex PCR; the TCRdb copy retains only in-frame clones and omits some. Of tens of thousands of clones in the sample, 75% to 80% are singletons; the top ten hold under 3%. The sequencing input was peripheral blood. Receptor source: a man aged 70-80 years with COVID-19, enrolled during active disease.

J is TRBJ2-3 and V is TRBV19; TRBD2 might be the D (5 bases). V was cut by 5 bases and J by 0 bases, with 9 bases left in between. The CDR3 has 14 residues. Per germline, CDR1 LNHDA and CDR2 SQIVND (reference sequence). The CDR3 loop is CASSLASSTDTQYF. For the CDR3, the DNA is TGTGCCAGTAGTTTAGCGTCTAGCACAGATACGCAGTATTTT.

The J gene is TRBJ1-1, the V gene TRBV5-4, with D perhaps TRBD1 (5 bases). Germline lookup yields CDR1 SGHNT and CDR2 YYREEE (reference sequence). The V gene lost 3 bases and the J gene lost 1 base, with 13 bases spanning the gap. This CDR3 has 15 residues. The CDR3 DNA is TGTGCCAGCAGCTCCCAGAAAAGGGGGAACACTGAAGCTTTCTTT. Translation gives CASSSQKRGNTEAFF.

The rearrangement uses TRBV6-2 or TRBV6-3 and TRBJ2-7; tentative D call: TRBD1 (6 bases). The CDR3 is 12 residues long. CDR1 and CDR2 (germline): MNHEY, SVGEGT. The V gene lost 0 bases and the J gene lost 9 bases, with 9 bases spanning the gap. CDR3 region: CASSYSQGAQYF. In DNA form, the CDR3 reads TGTGCCAGCAGTTACTCACAGGGTGCGCAGTACTTC.

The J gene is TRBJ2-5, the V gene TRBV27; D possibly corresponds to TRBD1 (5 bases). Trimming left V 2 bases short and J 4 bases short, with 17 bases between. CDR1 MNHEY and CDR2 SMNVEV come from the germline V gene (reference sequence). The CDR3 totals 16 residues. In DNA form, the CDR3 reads TGTGCCAGCAGTTTACGACAGCCGCTCTTAGGAGAGACCCAGTACTTC. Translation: CASSLRQPLLGETQYF.

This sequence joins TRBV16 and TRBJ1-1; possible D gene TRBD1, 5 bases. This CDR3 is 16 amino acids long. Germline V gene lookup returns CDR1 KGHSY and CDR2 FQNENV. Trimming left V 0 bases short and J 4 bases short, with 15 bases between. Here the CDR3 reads CASSQSGDYFSTEAFF. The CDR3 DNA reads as TGTGCCAGCAGCCAATCAGGGGACTACTTTAGCACTGAAGCTTTCTTT.

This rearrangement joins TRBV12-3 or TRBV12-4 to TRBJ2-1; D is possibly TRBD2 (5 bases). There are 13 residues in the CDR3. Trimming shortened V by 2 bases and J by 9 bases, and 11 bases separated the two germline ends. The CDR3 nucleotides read TGTGCCAGCAGTTTACTCCCGGGAACTGAGCAGTTCTTC. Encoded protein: CASSLLPGTEQFF.

CDR3 in amino acids: CASSRGIYF. The DNA for the CDR3 is TGTGCCAGCAGTCGAGGGATTTACTTC. The V and J genes are TRBV27 and TRBJ2-5, with a weak D call TRBD2 (5 bases). V lost 5 bases, J lost 14 bases, and 9 bases lay in between. From germline, CDR1 is MNHEY and CDR2 SMNVEV (reference sequence). CDR3 size: 9 residues.

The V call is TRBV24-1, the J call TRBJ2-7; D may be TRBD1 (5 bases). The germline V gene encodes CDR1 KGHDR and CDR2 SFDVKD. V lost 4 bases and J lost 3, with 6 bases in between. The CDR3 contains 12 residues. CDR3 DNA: TGTGCCACCAGTGACGACAGCTACGAGCAGTACTTC. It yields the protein CATSDDSYEQYF.

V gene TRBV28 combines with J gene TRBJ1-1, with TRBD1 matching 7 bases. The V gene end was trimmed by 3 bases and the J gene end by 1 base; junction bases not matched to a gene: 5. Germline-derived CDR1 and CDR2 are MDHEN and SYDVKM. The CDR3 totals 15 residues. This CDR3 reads CASSFLQGGNTEAFF. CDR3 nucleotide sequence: TGTGCCAGCAGTTTTCTTCAGGGGGGGAACACTGAAGCTTTCTTT.

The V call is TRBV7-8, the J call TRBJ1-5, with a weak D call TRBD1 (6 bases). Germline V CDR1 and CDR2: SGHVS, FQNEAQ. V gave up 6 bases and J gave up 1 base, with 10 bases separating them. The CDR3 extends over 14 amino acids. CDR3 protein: CASRDDRSNQPQHF. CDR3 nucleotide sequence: TGTGCCAGCAGAGACGACAGGAGCAATCAGCCCCAGCATTTT.

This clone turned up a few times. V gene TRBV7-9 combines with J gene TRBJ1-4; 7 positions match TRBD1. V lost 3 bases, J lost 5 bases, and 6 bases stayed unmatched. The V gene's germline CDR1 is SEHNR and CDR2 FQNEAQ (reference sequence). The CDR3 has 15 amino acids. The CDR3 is CASSFKGALNEKLFF. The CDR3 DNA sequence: TGTGCCAGCAGCTTCAAGGGGGCATTGAATGAAAAACTGTTTTTT.

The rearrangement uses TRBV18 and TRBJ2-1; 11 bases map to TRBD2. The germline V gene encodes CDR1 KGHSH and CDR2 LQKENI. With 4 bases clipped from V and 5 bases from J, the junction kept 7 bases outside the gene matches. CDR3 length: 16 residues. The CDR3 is CASSRTSGLRDNEQFF. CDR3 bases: TGTGCCAGCTCACGGACTAGCGGGCTCCGGGACAATGAGCAGTTCTTC. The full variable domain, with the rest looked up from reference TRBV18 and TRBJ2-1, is NAGVMQNPRHLVRRRGQEARLRCSPMKGHSHVYWYRQLPEEGLKFMVYLQKENIIDESGMPKERFSAEFPKEGPSILRIQQVVRGDSAAYFCASSRTSGLRDNEQFFGPGTRLTVL.

DNA for the CDR3: TGTGCCAGCAGCCTCCAAGGGGGAAACACTGAAGCTTTCTTT. Encoded protein: CASSLQGGNTEAFF. The V call is TRBV11-2, the J call TRBJ1-1; tentative D call: TRBD1 (6 bases). This CDR3 spans 14 amino acids. Germline V CDR1 and CDR2: SGHAT, FQNNGV. With 5 bases removed from V and 2 bases from J, the gap between germline ends came to 12 bases.

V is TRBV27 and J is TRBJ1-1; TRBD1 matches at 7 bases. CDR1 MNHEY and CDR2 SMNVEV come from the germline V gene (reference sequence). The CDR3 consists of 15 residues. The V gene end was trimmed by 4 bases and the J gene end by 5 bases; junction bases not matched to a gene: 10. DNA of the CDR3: TGTGCCAGCAGTTCCCCCCGGACAGGATGGACTGAAGCTTTCTTT. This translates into CASSSPRTGWTEAFF.

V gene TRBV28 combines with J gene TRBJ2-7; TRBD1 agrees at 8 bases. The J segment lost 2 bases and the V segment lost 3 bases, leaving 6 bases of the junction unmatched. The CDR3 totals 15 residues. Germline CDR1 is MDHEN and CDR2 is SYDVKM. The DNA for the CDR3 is TGTGCCAGCAGTTTTTATAACAGGGGGGCCTACGAGCAGTACTTC. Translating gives CASSFYNRGAYEQYF. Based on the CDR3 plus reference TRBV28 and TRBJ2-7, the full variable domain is DVKVTQSSRYLVKRTGEKVFLECVQDMDHENMFWYRQDPGLGLRLIYFSYDVKMKEKGDIPEGYSVSREKKERFSLILESASTNQTSMYLCASSFYNRGAYEQYFGPGTRLTVT.

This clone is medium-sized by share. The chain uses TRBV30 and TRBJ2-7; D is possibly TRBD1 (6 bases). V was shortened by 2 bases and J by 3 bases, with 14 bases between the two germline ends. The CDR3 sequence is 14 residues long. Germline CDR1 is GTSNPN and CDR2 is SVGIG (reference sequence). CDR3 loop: CAWSSGGQNYEQYF. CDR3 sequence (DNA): TGTGCCTGGAGTTCAGGAGGACAGAACTACGAGCAGTACTTC.

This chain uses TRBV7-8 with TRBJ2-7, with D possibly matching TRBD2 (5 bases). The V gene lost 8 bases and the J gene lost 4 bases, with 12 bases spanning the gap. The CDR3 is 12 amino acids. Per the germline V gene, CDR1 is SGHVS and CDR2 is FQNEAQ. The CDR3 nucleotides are TGTGCCAGCGGCCCGAGGGCGTACGAGCAGTACTTC. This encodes CASGPRAYEQYF.

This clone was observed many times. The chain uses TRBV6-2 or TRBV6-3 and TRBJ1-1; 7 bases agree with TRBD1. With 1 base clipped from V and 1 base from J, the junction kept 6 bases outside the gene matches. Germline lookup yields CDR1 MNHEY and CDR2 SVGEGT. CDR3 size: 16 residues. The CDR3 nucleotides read TGTGCCAGCAGTTACTTACAGGGGAAGAGGAACACTGAAGCTTTCTTT. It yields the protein CASSYLQGKRNTEAFF.

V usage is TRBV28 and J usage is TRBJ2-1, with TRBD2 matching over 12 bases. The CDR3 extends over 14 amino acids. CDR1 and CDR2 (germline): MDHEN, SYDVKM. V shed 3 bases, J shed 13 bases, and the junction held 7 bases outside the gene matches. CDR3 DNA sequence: TGTGCCAGCAGTTTGGAGACTAGCGGGAGAGGACAGTTCTTC. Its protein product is CASSLETSGRGQFF.

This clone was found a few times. The CDR3 sequence is CASSALGISPLHF. The CDR3 coding sequence is TGCGCCAGCAGTGCCCTCGGGATATCACCCCTCCACTTT. The chain uses TRBV10-2 and TRBJ1-6; no firm D call. Trimming pared 4 bases from V and 10 bases from J, leaving 11 bases between. Germline V lookup: CDR1 WSHSY, CDR2 SAAADI. This CDR3 contains 13 residues.

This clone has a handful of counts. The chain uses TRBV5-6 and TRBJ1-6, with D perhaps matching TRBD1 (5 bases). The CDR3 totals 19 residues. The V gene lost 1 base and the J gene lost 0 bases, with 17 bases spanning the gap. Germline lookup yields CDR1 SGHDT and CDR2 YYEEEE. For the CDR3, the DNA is TGTGCCAGCAGCTTGCTGGCAGGGAAAGGTGGCTCCTATAATTCACCCCTCCACTTT. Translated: CASSLLAGKGGSYNSPLHF. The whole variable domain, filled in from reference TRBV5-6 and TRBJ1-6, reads DAGVTQSPTHLIKTRGQQVTLRCSPKSGHDTVSWYQQALGQGPQFIFQYYEEEERQRGNFPDRFSGHQFPNYSSELNVNALLLGDSALYLCASSLLAGKGGSYNSPLHFGNGTRLTVT.

CDR3 in amino acids: CASSLAGGDGYTF. The CDR3 DNA is TGTGCCAGCAGCTTGGCTGGGGGGGATGGCTACACCTTC. The V call is TRBV5-4, the J call TRBJ1-2; the D gene is possibly TRBD1 (5 bases). The V gene's germline CDR1 is SGHNT and CDR2 YYREEE (reference sequence). The V end lost 0 bases, the J end lost 6 bases, and 9 bases lay between the germline ends. The CDR3 covers 13 residues.

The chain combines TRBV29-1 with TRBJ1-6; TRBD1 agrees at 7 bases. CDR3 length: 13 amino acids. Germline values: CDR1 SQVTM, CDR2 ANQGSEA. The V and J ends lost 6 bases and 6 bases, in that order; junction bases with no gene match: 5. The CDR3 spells CSVRRDSNSPLHF. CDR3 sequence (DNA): TGCAGCGTCCGCCGGGACAGTAATTCACCCCTCCACTTT.

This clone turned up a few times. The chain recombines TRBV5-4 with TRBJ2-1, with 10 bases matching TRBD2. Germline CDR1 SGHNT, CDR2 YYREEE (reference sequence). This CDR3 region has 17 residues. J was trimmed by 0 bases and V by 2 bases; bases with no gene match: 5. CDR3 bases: TGTGCCAGCAGCTTTGGGACTAGCGAGGCCTCCTACAATGAGCAGTTCTTC. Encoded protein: CASSFGTSEASYNEQFF.

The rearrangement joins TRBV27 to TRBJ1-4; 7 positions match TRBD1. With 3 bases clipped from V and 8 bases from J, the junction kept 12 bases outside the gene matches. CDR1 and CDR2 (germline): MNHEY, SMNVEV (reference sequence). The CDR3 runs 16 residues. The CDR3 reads CASSLIYRGQKEKLFF. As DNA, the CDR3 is TGTGCCAGCAGTTTGATATACAGGGGACAAAAAGAAAAACTGTTTTTT.

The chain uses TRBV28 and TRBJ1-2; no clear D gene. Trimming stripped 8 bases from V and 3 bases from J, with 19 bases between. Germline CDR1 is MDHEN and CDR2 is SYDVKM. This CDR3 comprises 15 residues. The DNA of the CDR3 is TGTGCCAGCGAAGGATGGCCCAGGAGGGACTATGGCTACACCTTC. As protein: CASEGWPRRDYGYTF.

The CDR3 reads CATRVGTGPYEQYF. CDR3 coding DNA: TGTGCCACCAGGGTAGGGACAGGGCCCTACGAGCAGTACTTC. V is TRBV15 and J is TRBJ2-7; 9 positions match TRBD1. The CDR3 is 14 amino acids. J gave up 2 bases and V 6 bases, and 5 bases lay outside the gene matches. The germline V gene encodes CDR1 LNHNV and CDR2 YYDKDF (reference sequence).

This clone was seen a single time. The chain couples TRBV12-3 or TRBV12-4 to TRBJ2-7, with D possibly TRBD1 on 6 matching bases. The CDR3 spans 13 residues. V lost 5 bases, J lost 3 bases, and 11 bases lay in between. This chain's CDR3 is CASSRRGNYEQYF. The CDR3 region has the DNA TGTGCCAGCAGTCGCAGGGGAAACTACGAGCAGTACTTC.

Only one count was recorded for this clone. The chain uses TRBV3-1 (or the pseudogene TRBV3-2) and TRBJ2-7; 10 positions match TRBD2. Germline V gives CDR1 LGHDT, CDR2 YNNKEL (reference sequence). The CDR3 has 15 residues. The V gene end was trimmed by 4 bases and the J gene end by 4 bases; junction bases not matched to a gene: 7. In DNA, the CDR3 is TGTGCCAGCAGCCCACCTATAGCGGGAGGATACGAGCAGTACTTC. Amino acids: CASSPPIAGGYEQYF.

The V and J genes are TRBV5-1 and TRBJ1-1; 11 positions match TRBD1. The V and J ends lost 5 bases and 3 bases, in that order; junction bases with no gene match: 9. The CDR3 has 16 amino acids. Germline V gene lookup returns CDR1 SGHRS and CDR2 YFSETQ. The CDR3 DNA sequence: TGCGCCAGCAGATCCGGACAGGGGGCCGGGGACACTGAAGCTTTCTTT. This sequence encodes CASRSGQGAGDTEAFF.